This TCR beta chain was found in a study of blood T cell repertoires in COVID-19. Across fewer than 25 US areas, participants ranged in age from about 18 to 100 years. Authors' data handling: Reference gene primer amplification gave nucleated cell count estimates. This table comes from immunoSEQ multiplex PCR, and its TCRdb copy is limited to in-frame clones, with some not included. V, J and clone size derive from that table, while D and trimming were established from the DNA sequence. The data show some 100,000 clones, with 80% to 90% seen just once and less than 3% held by the top ten. This CDR3 region has 14 residues. Trimming left V 1 base short and J 9 bases short, with 13 bases between. Germline V lookup: CDR1 MNHNS, CDR2 SASEGT.

The sequenced material came from PBMCs or T cells enriched from blood (not recorded which). The receptor comes from a woman aged 45 to 65 who had recovered from COVID-19. The chain links TRBV6-1 to TRBJ1-5, with TRBD1 as a possible D gene (5 bases). CDR3 DNA: TGTGCCAGCAGTGAAGGGGGCGACGGCCCGCCCCAGCATTTT. Translating it yields CASSEGGDGPPQHF.